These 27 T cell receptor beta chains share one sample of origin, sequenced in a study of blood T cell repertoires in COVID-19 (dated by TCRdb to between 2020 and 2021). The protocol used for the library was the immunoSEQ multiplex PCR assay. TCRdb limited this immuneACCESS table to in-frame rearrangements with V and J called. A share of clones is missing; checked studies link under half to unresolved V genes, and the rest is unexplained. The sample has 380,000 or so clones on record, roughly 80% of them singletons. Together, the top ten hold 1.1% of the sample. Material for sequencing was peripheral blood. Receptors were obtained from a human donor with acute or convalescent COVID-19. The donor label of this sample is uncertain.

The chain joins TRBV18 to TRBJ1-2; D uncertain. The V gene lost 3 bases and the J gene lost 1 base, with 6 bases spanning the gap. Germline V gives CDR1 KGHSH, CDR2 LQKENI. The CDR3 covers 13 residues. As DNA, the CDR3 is TGTGCCAGCTCACCTGCAGTTAACTATGGCTACACCTTC. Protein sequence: CASSPAVNYGYTF.

The CDR3 is CASSLFGDYRVGANVLTF. The DNA for the CDR3 is TGTGCCAGCAGTTTATTCGGGGACTACAGGGTAGGGGCCAACGTCCTGACTTTC. The chain recombines TRBV28 with TRBJ2-6, with a possible D match to TRBD2 (7 bases). The germline V gene encodes CDR1 MDHEN and CDR2 SYDVKM. The V gene lost 1 base and the J gene lost 4 bases, with 17 bases spanning the gap. The CDR3 contains 18 residues.

CDR3: CASSPAGGDSPLHF. DNA for the CDR3: TGTGCCAGCAGCCCTGCAGGGGGCGATTCACCCCTCCACTTT. The V call is TRBV3-1 (or the pseudogene TRBV3-2), the J call TRBJ1-6; 8 bases are a match to TRBD1. CDR3 size: 14 residues. Trimming at V came to 4 bases and at J to 8 bases, leaving 4 bases not matched to a gene. Germline CDR1 reads LGHDT; CDR2 reads YNNKEL (reference sequence).

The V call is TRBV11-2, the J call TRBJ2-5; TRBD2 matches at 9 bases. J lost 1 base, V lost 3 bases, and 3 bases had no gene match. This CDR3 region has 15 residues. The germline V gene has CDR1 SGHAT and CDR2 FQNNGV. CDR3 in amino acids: CASSFQRGAQETQYF. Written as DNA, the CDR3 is TGTGCCAGCAGCTTTCAGCGGGGGGCCCAAGAGACCCAGTACTTC.

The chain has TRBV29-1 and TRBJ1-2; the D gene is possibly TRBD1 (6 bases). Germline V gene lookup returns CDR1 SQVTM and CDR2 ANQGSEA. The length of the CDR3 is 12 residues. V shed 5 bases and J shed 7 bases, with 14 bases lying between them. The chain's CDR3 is CSVSRGAAGYTF. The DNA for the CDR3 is TGCAGCGTTTCCAGGGGCGCGGCTGGCTACACCTTC.

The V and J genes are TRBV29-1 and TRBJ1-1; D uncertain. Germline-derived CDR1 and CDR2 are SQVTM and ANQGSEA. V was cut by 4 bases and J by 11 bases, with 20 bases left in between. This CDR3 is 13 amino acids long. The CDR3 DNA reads TGCAGCGTTGCAACAGCCTCTAGCTCTGGGGCTTTCTTT. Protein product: CSVATASSSGAFF.

The DNA of the CDR3 is TGTGCCAGTAGTCTACTCAAATTTCCCTACGAGCAGTACTTC. It yields the protein CASSLLKFPYEQYF. The chain has TRBV19 and TRBJ2-7, with D unclear. V lost 5 bases to trimming and J lost 2 bases, with 13 bases between them. The CDR3 is 14 residues long. CDR1 is LNHDA and CDR2 is SQIVND in the germline V gene (reference sequence).

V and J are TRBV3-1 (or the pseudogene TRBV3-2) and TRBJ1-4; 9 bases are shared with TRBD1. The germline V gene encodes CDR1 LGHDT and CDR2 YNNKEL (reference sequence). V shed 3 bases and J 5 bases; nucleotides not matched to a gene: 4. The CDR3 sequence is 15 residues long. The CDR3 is CASSHTGTGNEKLFF. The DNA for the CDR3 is TGTGCCAGCAGCCATACCGGGACAGGGAATGAAAAACTGTTTTTT.

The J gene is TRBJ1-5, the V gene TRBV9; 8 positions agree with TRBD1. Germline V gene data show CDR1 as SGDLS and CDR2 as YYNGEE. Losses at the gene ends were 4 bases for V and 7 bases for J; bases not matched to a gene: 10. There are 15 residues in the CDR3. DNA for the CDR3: TGTGCCAGCAGCATGGGACAGGAAGTAGGGCAGCCCCAGCATTTT. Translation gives CASSMGQEVGQPQHF.

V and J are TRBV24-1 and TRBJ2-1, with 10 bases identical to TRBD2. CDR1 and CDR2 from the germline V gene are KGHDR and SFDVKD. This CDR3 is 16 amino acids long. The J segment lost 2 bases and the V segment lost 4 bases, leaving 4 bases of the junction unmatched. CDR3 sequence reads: CATSEASGGTYNEQFF. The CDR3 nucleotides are TGTGCCACCAGTGAAGCTAGCGGGGGAACCTACAATGAGCAGTTCTTC.

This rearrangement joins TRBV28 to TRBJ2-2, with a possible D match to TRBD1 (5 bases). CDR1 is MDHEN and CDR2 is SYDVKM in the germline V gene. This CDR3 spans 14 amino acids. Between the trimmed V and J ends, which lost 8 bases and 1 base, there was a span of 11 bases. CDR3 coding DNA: TGTGCCAGCCTGTCAGGGAAGAACACCGGGGAGCTGTTTTTT. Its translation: CASLSGKNTGELFF.

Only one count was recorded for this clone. CDR3 loop: CASSLLGGAYNEQFF. CDR3 coding DNA: TGTGCCAGCAGCCTCCTCGGGGGGGCGTACAATGAGCAGTTCTTC. The chain links TRBV3-1 (or the pseudogene TRBV3-2) to TRBJ2-1; 8 bases fit TRBD2. This CDR3 spans 15 amino acids. The germline V gene has CDR1 LGHDT and CDR2 YNNKEL (reference sequence). The ends lost 4 bases at V and 4 bases at J; junction bases unmatched: 6.

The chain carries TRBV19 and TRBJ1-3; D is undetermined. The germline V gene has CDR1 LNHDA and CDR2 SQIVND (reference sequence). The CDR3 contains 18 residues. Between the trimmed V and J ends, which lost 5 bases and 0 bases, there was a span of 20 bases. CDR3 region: CASSPGLRQQLSGNTIYF. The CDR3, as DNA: TGTGCCAGTAGTCCAGGCCTCCGGCAGCAACTCTCTGGAAACACCATATATTTT.

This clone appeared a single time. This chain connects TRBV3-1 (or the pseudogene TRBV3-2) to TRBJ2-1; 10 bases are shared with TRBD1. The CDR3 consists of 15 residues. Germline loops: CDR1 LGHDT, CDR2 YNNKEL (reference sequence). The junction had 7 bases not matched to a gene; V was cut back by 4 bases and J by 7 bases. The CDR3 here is CASSPTGGAHNEQFF. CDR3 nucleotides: TGTGCCAGCAGCCCGACAGGGGGCGCTCATAATGAGCAGTTCTTC.

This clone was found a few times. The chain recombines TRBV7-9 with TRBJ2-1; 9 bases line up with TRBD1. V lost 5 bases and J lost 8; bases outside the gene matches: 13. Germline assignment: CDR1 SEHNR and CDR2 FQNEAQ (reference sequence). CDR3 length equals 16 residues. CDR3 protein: CASSTSPGTGNDEQFF. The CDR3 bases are TGTGCCAGCAGCACAAGTCCCGGGACAGGGAACGATGAGCAGTTCTTC.

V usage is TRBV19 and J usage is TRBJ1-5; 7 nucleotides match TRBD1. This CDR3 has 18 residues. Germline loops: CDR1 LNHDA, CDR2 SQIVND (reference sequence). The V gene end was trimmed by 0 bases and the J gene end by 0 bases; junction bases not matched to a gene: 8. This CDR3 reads CASSIESGQRYSNQPQHF. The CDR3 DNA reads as TGTGCCAGTAGTATAGAATCGGGACAGAGATATAGCAATCAGCCCCAGCATTTT.

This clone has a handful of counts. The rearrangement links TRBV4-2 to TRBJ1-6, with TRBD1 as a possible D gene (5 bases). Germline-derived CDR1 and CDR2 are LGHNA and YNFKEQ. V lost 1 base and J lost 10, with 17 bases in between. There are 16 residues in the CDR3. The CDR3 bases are TGTGCCAGCAGCCAAGCCCAAGGGCAGGGAAACTCACCCCTCCACTTT. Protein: CASSQAQGQGNSPLHF.

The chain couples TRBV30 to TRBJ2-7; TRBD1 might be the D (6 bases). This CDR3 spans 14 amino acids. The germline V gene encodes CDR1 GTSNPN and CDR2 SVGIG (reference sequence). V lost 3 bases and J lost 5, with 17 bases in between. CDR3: CAWRALQGADEQYF. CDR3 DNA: TGTGCCTGGAGGGCCTTACAGGGCGCGGACGAGCAGTACTTC.

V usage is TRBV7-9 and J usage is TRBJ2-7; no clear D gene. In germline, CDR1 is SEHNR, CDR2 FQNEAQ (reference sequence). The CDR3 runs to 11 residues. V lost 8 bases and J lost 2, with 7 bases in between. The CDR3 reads CASGQTYEQYF. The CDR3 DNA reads TGTGCCAGCGGCCAGACCTACGAGCAGTACTTC.

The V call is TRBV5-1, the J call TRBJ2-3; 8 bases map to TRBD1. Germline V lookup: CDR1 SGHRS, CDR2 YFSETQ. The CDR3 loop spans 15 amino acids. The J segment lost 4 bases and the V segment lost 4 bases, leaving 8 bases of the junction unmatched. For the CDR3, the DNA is TGCGCCAGCAGCCCGACAGGGGTCCGGGCAGATACGCAGTATTTT. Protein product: CASSPTGVRADTQYF.

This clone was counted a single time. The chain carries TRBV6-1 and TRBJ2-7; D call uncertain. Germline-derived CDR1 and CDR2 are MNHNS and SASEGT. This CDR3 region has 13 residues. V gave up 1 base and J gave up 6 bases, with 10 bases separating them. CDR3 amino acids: CASSEEAVFEQYF. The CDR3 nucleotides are TGTGCCAGCAGTGAAGAGGCGGTCTTCGAGCAGTACTTC.

This CDR3 is CASSWTRQVYNEQFF. The CDR3 coding sequence is TGTGCCAGCAGTTGGACTAGACAGGTCTACAATGAGCAGTTCTTC. The chain links TRBV6-5 to TRBJ2-1; possible D gene TRBD2, 7 bases. The CDR3 is 15 residues long. Trimming shortened V by 4 bases and J by 3 bases, and 13 bases separated the two germline ends. Germline values: CDR1 MNHEY, CDR2 SVGAGI.

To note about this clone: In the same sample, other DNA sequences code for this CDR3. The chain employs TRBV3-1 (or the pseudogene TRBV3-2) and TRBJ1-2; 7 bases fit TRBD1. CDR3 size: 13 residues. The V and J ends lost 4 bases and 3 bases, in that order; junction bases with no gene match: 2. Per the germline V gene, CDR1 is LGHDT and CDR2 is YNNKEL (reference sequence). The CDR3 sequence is CASSPDRYYGYTF. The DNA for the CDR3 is TGTGCCAGCAGCCCGGACAGGTACTATGGCTACACCTTC.

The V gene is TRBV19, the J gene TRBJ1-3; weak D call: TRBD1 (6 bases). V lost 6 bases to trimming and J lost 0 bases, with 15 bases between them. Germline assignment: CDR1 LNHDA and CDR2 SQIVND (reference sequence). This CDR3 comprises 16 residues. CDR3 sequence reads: CASSSPGAPSGNTIYF. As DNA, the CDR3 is TGTGCCAGTAGCAGCCCAGGGGCCCCCTCTGGAAACACCATATATTTT.

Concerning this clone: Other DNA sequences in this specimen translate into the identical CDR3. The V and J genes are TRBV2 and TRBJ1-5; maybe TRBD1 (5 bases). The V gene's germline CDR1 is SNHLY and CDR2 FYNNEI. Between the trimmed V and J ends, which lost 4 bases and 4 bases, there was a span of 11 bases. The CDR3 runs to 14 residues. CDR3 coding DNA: TGTGCCAGCAGTGGGCAGGGAGGGAATCAGCCCCAGCATTTT. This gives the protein CASSGQGGNQPQHF.

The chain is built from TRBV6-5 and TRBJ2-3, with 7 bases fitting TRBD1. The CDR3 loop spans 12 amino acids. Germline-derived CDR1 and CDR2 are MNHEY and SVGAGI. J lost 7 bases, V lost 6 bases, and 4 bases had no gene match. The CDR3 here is CASSRDSHTQYF. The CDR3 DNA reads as TGTGCCAGCAGCAGGGACAGTCATACGCAGTATTTT.

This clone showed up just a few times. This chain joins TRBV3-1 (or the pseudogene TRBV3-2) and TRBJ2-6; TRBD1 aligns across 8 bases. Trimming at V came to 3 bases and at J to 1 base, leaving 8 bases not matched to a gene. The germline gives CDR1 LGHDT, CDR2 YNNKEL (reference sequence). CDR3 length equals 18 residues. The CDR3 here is CASSQRQGALSGANVLTF. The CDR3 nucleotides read TGTGCCAGCAGCCAGCGCCAGGGGGCACTGTCTGGGGCCAACGTCCTGACTTTC.